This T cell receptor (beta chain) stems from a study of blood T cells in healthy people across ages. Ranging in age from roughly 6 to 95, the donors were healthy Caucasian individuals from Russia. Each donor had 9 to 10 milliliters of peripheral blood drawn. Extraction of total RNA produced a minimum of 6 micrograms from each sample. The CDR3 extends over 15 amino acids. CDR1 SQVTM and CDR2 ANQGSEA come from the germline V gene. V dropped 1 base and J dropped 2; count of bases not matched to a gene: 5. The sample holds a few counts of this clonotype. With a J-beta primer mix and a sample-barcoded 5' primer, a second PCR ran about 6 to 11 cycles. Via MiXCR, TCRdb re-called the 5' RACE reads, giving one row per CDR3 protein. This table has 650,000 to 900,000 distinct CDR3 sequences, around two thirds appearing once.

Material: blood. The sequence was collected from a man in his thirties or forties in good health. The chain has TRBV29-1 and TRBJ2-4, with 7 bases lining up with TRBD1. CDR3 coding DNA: TGCAGCGTTGAAGGCCTACAGGGGCCCAAAAACATTCAGTACTTC. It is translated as CSVEGLQGPKNIQYF.